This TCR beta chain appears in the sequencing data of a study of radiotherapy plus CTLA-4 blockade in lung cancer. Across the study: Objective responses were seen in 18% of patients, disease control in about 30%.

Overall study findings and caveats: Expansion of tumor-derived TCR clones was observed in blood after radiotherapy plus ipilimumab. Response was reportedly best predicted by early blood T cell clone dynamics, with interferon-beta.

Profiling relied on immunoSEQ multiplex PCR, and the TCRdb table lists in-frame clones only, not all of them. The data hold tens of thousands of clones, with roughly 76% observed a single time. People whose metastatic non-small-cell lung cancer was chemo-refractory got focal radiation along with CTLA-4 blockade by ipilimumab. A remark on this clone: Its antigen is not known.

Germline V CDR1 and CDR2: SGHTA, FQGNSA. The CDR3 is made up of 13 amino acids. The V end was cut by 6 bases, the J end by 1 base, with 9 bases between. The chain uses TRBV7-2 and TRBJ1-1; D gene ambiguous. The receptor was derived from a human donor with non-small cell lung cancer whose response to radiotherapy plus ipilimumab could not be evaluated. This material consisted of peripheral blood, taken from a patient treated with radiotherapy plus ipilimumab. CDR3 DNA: TGTGCCAGCAGAACTAATTCGAACACTGAAGCTTTCTTT. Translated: CASRTNSNTEAFF.